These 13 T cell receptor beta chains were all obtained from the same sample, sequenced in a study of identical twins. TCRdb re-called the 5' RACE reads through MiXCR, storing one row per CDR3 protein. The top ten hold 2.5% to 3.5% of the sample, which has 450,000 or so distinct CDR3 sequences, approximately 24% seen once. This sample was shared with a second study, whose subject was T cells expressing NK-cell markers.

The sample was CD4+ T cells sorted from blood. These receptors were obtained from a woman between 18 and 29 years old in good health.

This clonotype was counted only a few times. The CDR3 DNA reads TGTGCCAGCAGCTTAGGACAAGTGCTCCATTCACCCCTCCACTTT. Protein: CASSLGQVLHSPLHF. The chain recombines TRBV7-9 with TRBJ1-6; D unresolved. Trimming took off 1 base at V and 8 bases at J, with 12 bases between the two ends. The V gene's germline CDR1 is SEHNR and CDR2 FQNEAQ (reference sequence). The CDR3 is 15 amino acids.

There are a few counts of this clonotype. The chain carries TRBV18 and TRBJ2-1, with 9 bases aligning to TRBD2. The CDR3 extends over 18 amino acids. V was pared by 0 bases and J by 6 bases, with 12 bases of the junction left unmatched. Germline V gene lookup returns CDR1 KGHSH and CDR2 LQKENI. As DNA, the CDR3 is TGTGCCAGCTCACCACCCAAAGTCTCGGCTAGCGGGATCAATGAGCAGTTCTTC. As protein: CASSPPKVSASGINEQFF.

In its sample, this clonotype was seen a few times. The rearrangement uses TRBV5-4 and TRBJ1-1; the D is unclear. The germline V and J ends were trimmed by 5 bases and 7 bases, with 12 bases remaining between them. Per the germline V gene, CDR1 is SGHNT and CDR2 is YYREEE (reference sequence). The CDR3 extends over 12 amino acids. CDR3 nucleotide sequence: TGTGCCAGCAGGCCGGAAACGGGTGAAGCTTTCTTT. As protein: CASRPETGEAFF.

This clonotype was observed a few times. CDR3 in DNA: TGCGCCAGCAGCCGAAGACAGGACATGGGGGAGCTGTTTTTT. Translating it yields CASSRRQDMGELFF. This rearrangement joins TRBV5-1 to TRBJ2-2; TRBD1 is a possible D gene (6 bases). Trimming took 4 bases from V and 8 from J, leaving 15 bases between them. This CDR3 comprises 14 residues. CDR1 and CDR2 (germline): SGHRS, YFSETQ.

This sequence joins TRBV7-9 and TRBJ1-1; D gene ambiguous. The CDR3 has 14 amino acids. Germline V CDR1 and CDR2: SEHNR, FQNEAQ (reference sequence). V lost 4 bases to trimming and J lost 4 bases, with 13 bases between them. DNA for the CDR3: TGTGCCAGCAGCTCCCTAGCGATAGGCACTGAAGCTTTCTTT. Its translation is CASSSLAIGTEAFF.

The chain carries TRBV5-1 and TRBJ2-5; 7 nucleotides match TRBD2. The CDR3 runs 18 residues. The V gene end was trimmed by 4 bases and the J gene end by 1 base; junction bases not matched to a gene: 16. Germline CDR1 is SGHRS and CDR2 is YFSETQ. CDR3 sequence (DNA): TGCGCCAGCAGCGCGGGGGTAGGGTATGATATTCGCCAAGAGACCCAGTACTTC. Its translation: CASSAGVGYDIRQETQYF.

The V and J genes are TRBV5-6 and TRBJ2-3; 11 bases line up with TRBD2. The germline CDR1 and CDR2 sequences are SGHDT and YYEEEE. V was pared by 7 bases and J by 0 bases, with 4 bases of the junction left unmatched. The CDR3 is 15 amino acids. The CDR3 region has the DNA TGTGCCAGCCTTATAGCGGGGGGGAGCACAGATACGCAGTATTTT. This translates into CASLIAGGSTDTQYF.

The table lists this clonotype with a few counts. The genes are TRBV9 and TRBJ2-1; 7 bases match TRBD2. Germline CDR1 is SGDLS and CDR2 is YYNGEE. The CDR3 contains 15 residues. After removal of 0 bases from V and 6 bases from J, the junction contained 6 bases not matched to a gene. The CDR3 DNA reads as TGTGCCAGCAGCGTAGTGGCGGGAGATTTCAATGAGCAGTTCTTC. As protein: CASSVVAGDFNEQFF.

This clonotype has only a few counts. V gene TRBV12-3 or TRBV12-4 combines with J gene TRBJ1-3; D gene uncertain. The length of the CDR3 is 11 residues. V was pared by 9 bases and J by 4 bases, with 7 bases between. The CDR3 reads CARGSGNTIYF. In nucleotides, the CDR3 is TGTGCCAGGGGGAGCGGAAACACCATATATTTT.

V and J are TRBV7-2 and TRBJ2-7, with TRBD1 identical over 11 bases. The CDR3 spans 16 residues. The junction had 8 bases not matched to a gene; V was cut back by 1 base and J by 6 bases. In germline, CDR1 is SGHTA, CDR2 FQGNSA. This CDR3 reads CASSLEWGTGGGEQYF. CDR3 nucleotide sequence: TGTGCCAGCAGCTTAGAATGGGGGACAGGGGGAGGCGAGCAGTACTTC. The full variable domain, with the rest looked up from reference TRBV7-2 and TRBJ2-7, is GAGVSQSPSNKVTEKGKDVELRCDPISGHTALYWYRQSLGQGLEFLIYFQGNSAPDKSGLPSDRFSAERTGGSVSTLTIQRTQQEDSAVYLCASSLEWGTGGGEQYFGPGTRLTVT.

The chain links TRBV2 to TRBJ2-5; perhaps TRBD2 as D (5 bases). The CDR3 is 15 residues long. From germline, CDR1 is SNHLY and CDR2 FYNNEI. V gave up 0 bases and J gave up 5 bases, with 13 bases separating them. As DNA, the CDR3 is TGTGCCAGCAGTGAAGCGCTTCTCCGAGGGGAGACCCAGTACTTC. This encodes CASSEALLRGETQYF.

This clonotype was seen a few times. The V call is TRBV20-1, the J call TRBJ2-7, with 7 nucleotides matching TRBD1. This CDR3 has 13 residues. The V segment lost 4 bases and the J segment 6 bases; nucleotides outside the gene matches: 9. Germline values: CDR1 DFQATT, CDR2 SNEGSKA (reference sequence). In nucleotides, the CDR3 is TGCAGTGCTAACCGCCTCCAGGGGGTCGAGCAGTACTTC. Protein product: CSANRLQGVEQYF.

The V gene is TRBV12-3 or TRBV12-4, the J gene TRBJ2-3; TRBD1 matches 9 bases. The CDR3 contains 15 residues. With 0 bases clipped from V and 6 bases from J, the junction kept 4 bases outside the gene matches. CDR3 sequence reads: CASSLAGTGKDTQYF. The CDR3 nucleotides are TGTGCCAGCAGTTTAGCGGGGACAGGGAAGGATACGCAGTATTTT.